What follows are 8 T cell receptor beta chains derived from one specimen sequenced in a study of blood T cell repertoires in COVID-19. Some clones are missing from TCRdb's copy, which holds only in-frame ones; the method was immunoSEQ multiplex PCR. The table has some 140,000 clones, approximately 80% seen once. Sequences were obtained from peripheral blood. The receptor set was obtained from an older woman with COVID-19, enrolled during active disease.

The chain employs TRBV15 and TRBJ1-6, with TRBD1 matching over 7 bases. The CDR3 has 17 amino acids. CDR1 LNHNV and CDR2 YYDKDF come from the germline V gene (reference sequence). V lost 5 bases, J lost 11 bases, and 18 bases stayed unmatched. The CDR3 here is CATSPERVLTGSPPLHF. Written as DNA, the CDR3 is TGTGCCACCAGCCCGGAAAGGGTACTGACAGGGTCCCCACCCCTCCACTTT.

The chain carries TRBV13 and TRBJ2-5; 9 bases map to TRBD1. Germline V gene sequence: CDR1 PRHDT, CDR2 FYEKMQ (reference sequence). This CDR3 is 14 amino acids long. V trimming: 6 bases; J trimming: 7 bases; junction bases outside the gene matches: 9. The CDR3 DNA reads as TGTGCCAGCAGTCACATGGACAGGGGAACGACCCAGTACTTC. This codes for CASSHMDRGTTQYF.

DNA of the CDR3: TGTGCCAGCAGTTTATCCCTGGGACAGGGTGGCAATCAGCCCCAGCATTTT. It is translated as CASSLSLGQGGNQPQHF. This chain joins TRBV27 and TRBJ1-5; TRBD1 matches at 9 bases. Germline values: CDR1 MNHEY, CDR2 SMNVEV (reference sequence). This CDR3 spans 17 amino acids. V lost 0 bases to trimming and J lost 2 bases; unmatched junction nucleotides: 5.

Here the CDR3 DNA reads TGTGCCAGCAGCCAGGACAGGGCCTACGAGCAGTACGTC. Its translation: CASSQDRAYEQYV. The chain employs TRBV7-8 and TRBJ2-7, with 8 bases aligning to TRBD1. There are 13 residues in the CDR3. Germline CDR1 is SGHVS and CDR2 is FQNEAQ. With 5 bases clipped from V and 2 bases from J, the junction kept 2 bases outside the gene matches.

The chain carries TRBV5-4 and TRBJ2-7, with 9 bases that match TRBD1. The CDR3 is 15 amino acids. The germline V gene encodes CDR1 SGHNT and CDR2 YYREEE (reference sequence). The trim removed 0 bases at V and 5 bases at J, leaving 6 bases unmatched. CDR3 in DNA: TGTGCCAGCAGCTTGGTCGGGACAGGGCGCCACGAGCAGTACTTC. Translated, it gives CASSLVGTGRHEQYF.

J is TRBJ1-1 and V is TRBV7-3; TRBD1 matches at 7 bases. Germline CDR1 is SGHTA and CDR2 is FQGTGA. The CDR3 covers 17 residues. V gave up 5 bases and J gave up 4 bases; unmatched junction bases: 16. This CDR3 is CASSPNRGVRSGTEAFF. CDR3 bases: TGTGCCAGCAGCCCCAACAGGGGTGTGAGGAGTGGCACTGAAGCTTTCTTT.

The chain is built from TRBV11-2 and TRBJ2-3; tentative D call: TRBD1 (5 bases). CDR1 and CDR2 (germline): SGHAT, FQNNGV. The CDR3 extends over 13 amino acids. V gave up 1 base and J gave up 5 bases, with 7 bases separating them. CDR3 residues: CASSLAGQDTQYF. The CDR3 DNA follows: TGTGCCAGCAGCTTAGCAGGGCAAGATACGCAGTATTTT.

The rearrangement uses TRBV11-2 and TRBJ1-4; the D gene is possibly TRBD1 (5 bases). The CDR3 contains 13 residues. The germline CDR1 and CDR2 sequences are SGHAT and FQNNGV. The germline V and J ends were trimmed by 4 bases and 8 bases, with 11 bases remaining between them. The CDR3: CASSSTAREKLFF. CDR3 DNA sequence: TGTGCCAGCAGCTCGACAGCCCGAGAAAAACTGTTTTTT.